This T cell receptor beta chain emerged from a study of cytomegalovirus exposure and HLA in healthy donors. 13 Jbeta primers and 60 Vbeta primers were used for the PCR. In the source study's methods: There were about 80 million unique TCR beta chains by a later count, and approximately 12 million of them were shared. Assay: immunoSEQ multiplex PCR; the TCRdb copy retains only in-frame clones and omits some. D and trimming come from the DNA, and the V and J calls and clone size come from that table. The table shows roughly 160,000 clones, with 75% to 80% occurring only once. Comments on this clone: What it binds is not known.

This CDR3 contains 13 residues. CDR1 and CDR2 (germline): SGHVS, FQNEAQ. V gave up 4 bases and J gave up 8 bases, with 9 bases separating them. Each donor was nominally healthy when sampled (though unrecorded immune exposures were likely). Notes on the study in general: Presence/absence analyses assumed roughly uniform sequencing depth across donors, which may not hold.

V gene TRBV7-8 combines with J gene TRBJ1-6; D not certain. The receptor comes from a middle-aged man in good health and CMV-seropositive. Sequencing used PBMCs. As DNA, the CDR3 is TGTGCCAGCAGCTCCCGGGAGGATTCACCCCTCCACTTT. Encoded protein: CASSSREDSPLHF.